The sequence of this T cell receptor (beta chain) was determined in a study of beta chain features in type 1 diabetes. Study-wide findings and caveats: Naive, central memory and regulatory TCRB repertoires appeared more similar among patients than healthy donors. Any PCR bias toward short templates would affect both groups alike. High TCR expression in some cells could lead to their over-representation in cDNA sequencing. Shortening of TCRB CDR3s, moderate but significant, appeared in all four CD4+ subsets of Type 1 diabetes patients.

Points on this clone: Its specificity is unknown.

Germline V lookup: CDR1 SGHDT, CDR2 YYEEEE. J lost 1 base, V lost 1 base, and 4 bases had no gene match. The CDR3 totals 16 residues. Expressed TCRB transcripts were sequenced because the entire RNA isolate underwent reverse transcription. Only in-frame clones appear in the TCRdb table, and some are missing; sequencing was by immunoSEQ multiplex PCR. The profile shows around 140,000 clones, 9% to 10% of them singletons. V gene TRBV5-6 combines with J gene TRBJ2-5; 10 bases are shared with TRBD2. Sequenced material: central memory CD4+ T cells from blood. The receptor was isolated from a middle-aged woman in good health. For the CDR3, the DNA is TGTGCCAGCAGCTTGATGGCTAGCGGGGGCCAAGAGACCCAGTACTTC. Its translation: CASSLMASGGQETQYF. Together with reference TRBV5-6 and TRBJ2-5, the CDR3 gives the full variable domain: DAGVTQSPTHLIKTRGQQVTLRCSPKSGHDTVSWYQQALGQGPQFIFQYYEEEERQRGNFPDRFSGHQFPNYSSELNVNALLLGDSALYLCASSLMASGGQETQYFGPGTRLLVL.